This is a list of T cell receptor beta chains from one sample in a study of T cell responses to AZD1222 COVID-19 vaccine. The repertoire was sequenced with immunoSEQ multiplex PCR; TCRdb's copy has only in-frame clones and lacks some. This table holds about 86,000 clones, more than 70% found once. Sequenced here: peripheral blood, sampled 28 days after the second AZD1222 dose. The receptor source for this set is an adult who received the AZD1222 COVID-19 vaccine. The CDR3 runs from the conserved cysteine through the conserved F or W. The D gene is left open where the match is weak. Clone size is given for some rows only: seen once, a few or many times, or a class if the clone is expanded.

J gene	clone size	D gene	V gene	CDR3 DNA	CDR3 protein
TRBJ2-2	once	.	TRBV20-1	TGCAGTGCTAGTAAGGGATCCGGGGAGCTGTTTTTT	CSASKGSGELFF
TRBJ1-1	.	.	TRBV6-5	TGTGCCAGCAGTAGGGGGGGGAACACTGAAGCTTTCTTT	CASSRGGNTEAFF
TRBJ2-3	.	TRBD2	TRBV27	TGTGCCAGCAGTTCTGGGACTAGCGGCTGGGGTACGCAGTATTTT	CASSSGTSGWGTQYF
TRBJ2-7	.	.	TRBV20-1	TGCAGTGCTAGTGAGGAGAACTACGAGCAGTACTTC	CSASEENYEQYF
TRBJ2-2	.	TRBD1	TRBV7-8	TGTGCCAGCAGCTCGGGACAGGGGTTTGTCACCGGGGAGCTGTTTTTT	CASSSGQGFVTGELFF
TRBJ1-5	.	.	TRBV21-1	TGTGCCAGCGGCGACGGACAGGGAAGGGCTAATCAGCCCCAGCATTTT	CASGDGQGRANQPQHF
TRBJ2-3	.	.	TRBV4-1	TGCGCCAGCAGCGCCTCCTCTGTTTCACGGCAGTATTTT	CASSASSVSRQYF
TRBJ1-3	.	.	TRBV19	TGTGCCAGTAGTTCCGAGCTTGGGGGAAACACCATATATTTT	CASSSELGGNTIYF
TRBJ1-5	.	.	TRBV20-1	TGCAGTGCTAGTACAAGCAATCAGCCCCAGCATTTT	CSASTSNQPQHF
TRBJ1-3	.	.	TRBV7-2	TGTGCCAGCAGCTTCGTGGGGGGCCTCTCTGGAAACACCATATATTTT	CASSFVGGLSGNTIYF
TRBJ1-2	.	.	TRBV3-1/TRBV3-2	TGTGCCAGCAGCCAAGTGGGTTCTTTCGGAAGGGGCGCGTATGGCTACACCTTC	CASSQVGSFGRGAYGYTF
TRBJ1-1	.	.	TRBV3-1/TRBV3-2	TGTGCCAGCAGCCAGTCGAGCGAAGCTTTCTTT	CASSQSSEAFF
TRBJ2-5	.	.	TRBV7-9	TGTGCCAGCTACGACGTGACCCTGGAAGAGACCCAGTACTTC	CASYDVTLEETQYF
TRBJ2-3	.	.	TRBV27	TGTGCCAGCAGGCGAGGAGATACGCAGTATTTT	CASRRGDTQYF